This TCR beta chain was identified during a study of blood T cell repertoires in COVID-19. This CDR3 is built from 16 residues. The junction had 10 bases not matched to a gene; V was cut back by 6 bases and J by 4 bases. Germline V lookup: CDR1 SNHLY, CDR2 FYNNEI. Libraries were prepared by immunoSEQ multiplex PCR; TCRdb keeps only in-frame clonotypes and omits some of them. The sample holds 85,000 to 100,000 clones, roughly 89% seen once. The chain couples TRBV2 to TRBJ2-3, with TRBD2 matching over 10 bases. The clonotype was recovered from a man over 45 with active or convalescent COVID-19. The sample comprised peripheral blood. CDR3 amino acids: CASRVLAGVGPDTQYF. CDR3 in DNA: TGTGCCAGCAGAGTCCTAGCGGGGGTGGGCCCAGATACGCAGTATTTT.